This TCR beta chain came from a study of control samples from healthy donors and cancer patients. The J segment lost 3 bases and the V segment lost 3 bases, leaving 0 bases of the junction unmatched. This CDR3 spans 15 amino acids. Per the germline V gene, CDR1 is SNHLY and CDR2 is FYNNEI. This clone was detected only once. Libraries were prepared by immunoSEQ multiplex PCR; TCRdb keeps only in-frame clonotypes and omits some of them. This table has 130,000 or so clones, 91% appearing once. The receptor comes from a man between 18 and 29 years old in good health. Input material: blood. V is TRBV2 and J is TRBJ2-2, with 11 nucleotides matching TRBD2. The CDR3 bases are TGTGCCAGCAGTGATAGCGGGGGGGACACCGGGGAGCTGTTTTTT. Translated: CASSDSGGDTGELFF. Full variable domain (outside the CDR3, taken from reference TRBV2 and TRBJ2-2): EPEVTQTPSHQVTQMGQEVILRCVPISNHLYFYWYRQILGQKVEFLVSFYNNEISEKSEIFDDQFSVERPDGSNFTLKIRSTKLEDSAMYFCASSDSGGDTGELFFGEGSRLTVL.